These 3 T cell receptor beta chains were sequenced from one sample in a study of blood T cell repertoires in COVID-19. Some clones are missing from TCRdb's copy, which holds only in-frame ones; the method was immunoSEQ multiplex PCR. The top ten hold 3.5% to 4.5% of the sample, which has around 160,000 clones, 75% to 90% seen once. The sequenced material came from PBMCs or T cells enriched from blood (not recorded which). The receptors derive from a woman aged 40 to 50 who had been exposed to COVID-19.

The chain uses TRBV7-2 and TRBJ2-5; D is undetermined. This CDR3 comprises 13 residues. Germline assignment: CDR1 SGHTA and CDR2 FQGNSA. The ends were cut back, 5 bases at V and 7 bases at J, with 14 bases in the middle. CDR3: CASSARYFATQYF. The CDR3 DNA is TGTGCCAGCAGCGCGAGGTATTTTGCGACCCAGTACTTC.

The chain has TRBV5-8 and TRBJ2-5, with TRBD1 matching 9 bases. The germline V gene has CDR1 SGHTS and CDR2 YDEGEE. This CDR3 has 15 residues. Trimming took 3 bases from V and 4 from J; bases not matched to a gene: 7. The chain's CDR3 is CASSSSGQGRETQYF. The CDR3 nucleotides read TGTGCCAGCAGCTCCTCCGGACAGGGGAGAGAGACCCAGTACTTC.

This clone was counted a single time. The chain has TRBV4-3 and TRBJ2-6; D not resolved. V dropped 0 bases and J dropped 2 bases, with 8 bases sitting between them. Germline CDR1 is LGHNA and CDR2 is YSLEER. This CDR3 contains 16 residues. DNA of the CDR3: TGCGCCAGCAGCCAAGATCGAACAGCTGGGGCCAACGTCCTGACTTTC. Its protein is CASSQDRTAGANVLTF.